This entry lists 12 T cell receptor beta chains sequenced from one sample in a study of blood T cell repertoires in COVID-19. Profiling relied on immunoSEQ multiplex PCR, and the TCRdb table lists in-frame clones only, not all of them. The profile covers about 16,000 clones, with 88% appearing a single time and around 8.3% taken by the ten largest. Sequencing was done on a sample of peripheral blood. Receptors were obtained from a human donor in a cohort sampled during active COVID-19.

This clone was seen a single time. This chain links TRBV5-6 with TRBJ2-3, with D uncertain. Trimming shortened V by 0 bases and J by 2 bases, and 13 bases separated the two germline ends. CDR3 size: 16 residues. Germline values: CDR1 SGHDT, CDR2 YYEEEE. The CDR3 DNA is TGTGCCAGCAGCTTGGGACTCCCGTCGGTCACAGATACGCAGTATTTT. The encoded protein is CASSLGLPSVTDTQYF. Together with reference TRBV5-6 and TRBJ2-3, the CDR3 gives the full variable domain: DAGVTQSPTHLIKTRGQQVTLRCSPKSGHDTVSWYQQALGQGPQFIFQYYEEEERQRGNFPDRFSGHQFPNYSSELNVNALLLGDSALYLCASSLGLPSVTDTQYFGPGTRLTVL.

This chain links TRBV21-1 with TRBJ2-7; the table's TRBD1 call for D was not verified on the DNA. TRBV21-1 is a known pseudogene. The CDR3 runs to 16 residues. CDR3 protein: CASSKRHRGRNYEQYF. The CDR3 DNA reads as TGTGCCAGCAGCAAACGGCACAGGGGGAGAAACTACGAGCAGTACTTC.

The chain couples TRBV30 to TRBJ2-2, with D perhaps matching TRBD2 (6 bases). The CDR3 spans 13 residues. The V and J ends lost 4 bases and 4 bases respectively, with 10 bases between them. Germline assignment: CDR1 GTSNPN and CDR2 SVGIG (reference sequence). The CDR3 reads CAWTGVGTGELFF. CDR3 bases: TGTGCCTGGACGGGGGTGGGCACCGGGGAGCTGTTTTTT.

This rearrangement joins TRBV2 to TRBJ2-7; D possibly corresponds to TRBD2 (5 bases). Looked up from germline, CDR1 is SNHLY and CDR2 is FYNNEI. Trimming stripped 6 bases from V and 6 bases from J, with 12 bases between. The length of the CDR3 is 12 residues. The CDR3: CASRGDPVEQYF. As DNA, the CDR3 is TGTGCCAGCAGGGGAGACCCGGTCGAGCAGTACTTC.

The rearrangement uses TRBV7-9 and TRBJ1-1; D is uncertain. This CDR3 region has 11 residues. From germline, CDR1 is SEHNR and CDR2 FQNEAQ (reference sequence). V lost 4 bases and J lost 10, with 10 bases in between. CDR3 DNA: TGTGCCAGCAGCTCTACAGTGAGAGCTTTCTTT. Translation gives CASSSTVRAFF.

The chain is built from TRBV7-9 and TRBJ2-5; 9 bases map to TRBD2. The CDR3 totals 12 residues. With V trimmed by 8 bases and J by 3 bases, 1 base remained unmatched. Germline V gene lookup returns CDR1 SEHNR and CDR2 FQNEAQ (reference sequence). CDR3 in DNA: TGTGCCAGCGAGCGGGGGGAAGAGACCCAGTACTTC. Translation: CASERGEETQYF.

This chain uses TRBV7-9 with TRBJ2-3, with D possibly TRBD1 on 5 matching bases. V was trimmed by 4 bases and J by 6 bases, leaving 14 bases between them. CDR1 is SEHNR, CDR2 FQNEAQ, per germline (reference sequence). This CDR3 comprises 14 residues. CDR3 sequence: CASSSQVVFDTQYF. In nucleotides, the CDR3 is TGTGCCAGCAGCTCACAGGTTGTTTTCGATACGCAGTATTTT.

V and J are TRBV7-2 and TRBJ1-3; D is possibly TRBD1 (5 bases). This CDR3 has 15 amino acids. V was cut by 2 bases and J by 4 bases, with 12 bases left in between. From germline, CDR1 is SGHTA and CDR2 FQGNSA. CDR3 nucleotide sequence: TGTGCCAGCAGCTTAAATACAGGAGCAGGAAACACCATATATTTT. Translation: CASSLNTGAGNTIYF.

The V and J genes are TRBV18 and TRBJ2-2, with 9 nucleotides matching TRBD2. The CDR3 is 17 amino acids. CDR1 and CDR2 from the germline V gene are KGHSH and LQKENI. J gave up 4 bases and V 7 bases, and 13 bases lay outside the gene matches. CDR3 coding DNA: TGTGCCAGCTACCCCCAACTAGCGGGTGCCGTCACCGGGGAGCTGTTTTTT. Its translation: CASYPQLAGAVTGELFF.

The chain uses TRBV6-6 and TRBJ1-1; 10 bases line up with TRBD1. V lost 7 bases to trimming and J lost 4 bases; unmatched junction nucleotides: 12. The CDR3 is 16 residues long. Germline loops: CDR1 MNHNY, CDR2 SVGAGI (reference sequence). In nucleotides, the CDR3 is TGTGCCAGCATCGAACGGGACAGGGGAGTTGGCACTGAAGCTTTCTTT. Translated, it gives CASIERDRGVGTEAFF.

This chain uses TRBV24-1 with TRBJ2-1, with 11 bases that match TRBD1. The CDR3 totals 16 residues. J was trimmed by 5 bases and V by 5 bases; bases with no gene match: 7. CDR1 is KGHDR and CDR2 is SFDVKD in the germline V gene. The CDR3 nucleotides are TGTGCCACCAGTGGGTATGGACAGGGGGCGGACAATGAGCAGTTCTTC. It is translated as CATSGYGQGADNEQFF.

The V and J genes are TRBV3-1 (or the pseudogene TRBV3-2) and TRBJ1-6; D unclear. The CDR3 sequence is 13 residues long. V dropped 6 bases and J dropped 9 bases, with 12 bases sitting between them. Germline loops: CDR1 LGHDT, CDR2 YNNKEL (reference sequence). CDR3 in DNA: TGTGCCAGCAGTCCTAGTACCCGTTCACCCCTCCACTTT. It encodes CASSPSTRSPLHF.